Listed below are T cell receptor beta chains from one sample, sequenced in a study of shared clonotypes between healthy human individuals. The repertoire was sequenced with immunoSEQ multiplex PCR; TCRdb's copy has only in-frame clones and lacks some. The repertoire includes about 2.4 million clones, around nine tenths of them detected once, and about 0.13% sits in the top ten. The specimen sequenced was naive CD4+ T cells sorted from blood. Receptors were obtained from a man between 18 and 35 years old in good health. The CDR3 runs from the conserved cysteine through the conserved F or W.

TRBV27 | CASSRDGPYGYTF
TRBV28 | CASSPSPGSTFVMPQHF
TRBV27 | CASHTGTVNTGELFF
TRBV28 | CASSLAPGQPYGYTF
TRBV18 | CASSPRTSGLTYEQYF
TRBV11-3 | CASSLHIPRANVLTF
TRBV14 | CASSLTSSHTQYF
TRBV4-3 | CASSQKTSGYTGELFF
TRBV18 | CASSPSQALSGNTIYF
TRBV7-9 | CASSLALEQFF
TRBV30 | CAWSNLYTIYF
TRBV11-2 | CASSLVGYEQYF
TRBV29-1 | CSVAKGTHYGYTF
TRBV10-3 | CAISDKAVGGNTIYF
TRBV7-2 | CASSLVGSVGQPQHF
TRBV6-5 | CASSYGTSGSLNTQYF
TRBV6-1 | CASSEGSLAGVETQYF
TRBV7-9 | CASSLGTGGQF
TRBV7-2 | CASSFQGETQYF
TRBV19 | CASSRLAGGQTGELFF
TRBV29-1 | CSVRPGRSTDTQYF
TRBV5-1 | CASSSTSGAGYEQFF
TRBV18 | CASSRPGAGEQYF
TRBV5-6 | CASSFGGIGYTF
TRBV7-2 | CASSYRTSGATYNEQFF
TRBV5-6 | CASSLNFYEQYF
TRBV5-1 | CASSLDHNQPQHF
TRBV10-3 | CAISPSATTPNVLTF
TRBV6-6 | CASLNAGTGVAYGYTF
TRBV9 | CASSVDGGTDTQYF
TRBV5-1 | CASSRDVTEAFF
TRBV7-2 | CASSRGPSGNQPQHF
TRBV15 | CATSRGVKNTGELFF